The sequence of this T cell receptor (beta chain) was determined in a study of T cell changes during pregnancy in multiple sclerosis. The CDR3 extends over 13 amino acids. V was pared by 6 bases and J by 4 bases, with 6 bases of the junction left unmatched. Germline CDR1 reads SNHLY; CDR2 reads FYNNEI. Profiling relied on immunoSEQ multiplex PCR, and the TCRdb table lists in-frame clones only, not all of them. The table records roughly 31,000 clones, approximately 88% of them present only once. V and J are TRBV2 and TRBJ2-7; 7 bases match TRBD1. This TCR was sampled from a female donor with multiple sclerosis, enrolled in a pregnancy study. Sequencing used CD8+ T cells from peripheral blood mononuclear cells, obtained before pregnancy. CDR3 protein: CASRGTENYEQYF. The DNA of the CDR3 is TGTGCCAGCAGGGGGACAGAGAATTACGAGCAGTACTTC.